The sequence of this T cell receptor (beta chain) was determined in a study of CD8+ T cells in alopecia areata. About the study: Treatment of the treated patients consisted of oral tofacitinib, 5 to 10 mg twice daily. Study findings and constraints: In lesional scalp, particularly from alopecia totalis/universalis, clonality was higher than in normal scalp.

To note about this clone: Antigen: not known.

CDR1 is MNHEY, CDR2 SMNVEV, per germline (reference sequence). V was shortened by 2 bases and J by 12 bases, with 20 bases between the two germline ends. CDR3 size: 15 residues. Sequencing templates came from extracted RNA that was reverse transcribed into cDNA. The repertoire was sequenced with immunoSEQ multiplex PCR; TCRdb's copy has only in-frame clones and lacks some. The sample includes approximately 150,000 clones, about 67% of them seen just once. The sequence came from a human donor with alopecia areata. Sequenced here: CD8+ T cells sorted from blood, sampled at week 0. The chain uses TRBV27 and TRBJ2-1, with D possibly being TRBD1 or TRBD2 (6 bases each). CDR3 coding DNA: TGTGCCAGCAGTTTAACCCGGGGGCAGGTGGATTGGCAGTTCTTC. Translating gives CASSLTRGQVDWQFF.